The 10 T cell receptor beta chains presented below share a single source sample, sequenced in a study of blood T cell repertoires in COVID-19. Assay: immunoSEQ multiplex PCR; the TCRdb copy retains only in-frame clones and omits some. The sample carries tens of thousands of clones, over 60% recorded once. The specimen was peripheral blood. All receptors come from a man between 60 and 75 years old with COVID-19, enrolled during active disease.

The rearrangement links TRBV6-6 to TRBJ2-3, with D possibly TRBD1 on 5 matching bases. Germline CDR1 and CDR2: MNHNY and SVGAGI (reference sequence). This CDR3 is 11 amino acids long. V was pared by 4 bases and J by 6 bases, with 5 bases between. CDR3 sequence reads: CASSSGDTQYF. DNA for the CDR3: TGTGCCAGCAGTTCAGGGGATACGCAGTATTTT.

V usage is TRBV9 and J usage is TRBJ2-2, with a tentative D call TRBD2 (5 bases). Trimming pared 3 bases from V and 1 base from J, leaving 10 bases between. CDR1 and CDR2 (germline): SGDLS, YYNGEE. This CDR3 is 15 amino acids long. The chain's CDR3 is CASSADSRNTGELFF. The CDR3 region has the DNA TGTGCCAGCAGCGCGGACTCCCGGAACACCGGGGAGCTGTTTTTT.

The chain links TRBV7-2 to TRBJ2-7; TRBD1 is a possible D gene (5 bases). The CDR3 sequence is 14 residues long. In germline, CDR1 is SGHTA, CDR2 FQGNSA. V lost 3 bases and J 2 bases, leaving 11 bases between the germline ends. The CDR3 region is CASSFGKGPYEQYF. CDR3 sequence (DNA): TGTGCCAGCAGCTTCGGCAAGGGGCCCTACGAGCAGTACTTC.

V usage is TRBV4-2 and J usage is TRBJ1-4, with a tentative D call TRBD1 (5 bases). Between the trimmed V and J ends, which lost 0 bases and 7 bases, there was a span of 15 bases. CDR3 length: 16 amino acids. Germline V gene lookup returns CDR1 LGHNA and CDR2 YNFKEQ. Here the CDR3 reads CASSQEGPGTPEKLFF. The CDR3 DNA reads as TGTGCCAGCAGCCAAGAGGGTCCCGGGACTCCTGAAAAACTGTTTTTT.

This clone was observed a handful of times. The rearrangement links TRBV7-3 to TRBJ1-1; D remains ambiguous. The V end lost 6 bases, the J end lost 3 bases, and 11 bases lay between the germline ends. The CDR3 sequence is 13 residues long. The V gene's germline CDR1 is SGHTA and CDR2 FQGTGA. CDR3: CASREGGHTEAFF. CDR3 DNA sequence: TGTGCCAGCAGAGAGGGAGGACACACTGAAGCTTTCTTT.

The rearrangement links TRBV2 to TRBJ2-7, with no clear D. V dropped 6 bases and J dropped 0 bases, with 6 bases sitting between them. CDR1 and CDR2 (germline): SNHLY, FYNNEI. This CDR3 has 12 amino acids. The CDR3 coding sequence is TGTGCCAGCAGACCCAGCTCCTACGAGCAGTACTTC. Its translation: CASRPSSYEQYF.

This chain uses TRBV19 with TRBJ2-2; D gene uncertain. This CDR3 is built from 13 residues. Germline assignment: CDR1 LNHDA and CDR2 SQIVND (reference sequence). Trimming took off 8 bases at V and 0 bases at J, with 7 bases between the two ends. The CDR3 sequence is CASLRANTGELFF. CDR3 coding DNA: TGTGCCAGTTTGAGAGCGAACACCGGGGAGCTGTTTTTT.

V and J are TRBV7-7 and TRBJ2-3; 14 bases match TRBD2. V was pared by 5 bases and J by 4 bases, with 2 bases of the junction left unmatched. This CDR3 has 15 residues. Germline lookup yields CDR1 SSHAT and CDR2 FNYEAQ (reference sequence). As DNA, the CDR3 is TGTGCCAGCAGCGCGGGACTAGCGGGGGCAGATACGCAGTATTTT. This translates into CASSAGLAGADTQYF.

The table lists this clone with a few counts. The chain carries TRBV2 and TRBJ2-6; maybe TRBD1 (6 bases). Between the trimmed V and J ends, which lost 2 bases and 3 bases, there was a span of 8 bases. Germline CDR1 is SNHLY and CDR2 is FYNNEI. There are 15 residues in the CDR3. This chain's CDR3 is CASSETGIGANVLTF. CDR3 nucleotides: TGTGCCAGCAGTGAAACAGGGATTGGGGCCAACGTCCTGACTTTC.

This clone was detected once. This sequence joins TRBV7-6 and TRBJ1-6; a weak D match, TRBD1 (5 bases). The CDR3 runs 15 residues. CDR1 and CDR2 (germline): SGHVS, FNYEAQ. Trimming stripped 5 bases from V and 0 bases from J, with 8 bases between. The CDR3 DNA reads TGTGCCAGCAGCAAACAGGACTCCTATAATTCACCCCTCCACTTT. It is translated as CASSKQDSYNSPLHF.